This T cell receptor (beta chain) stems from a study of OX40 agonist ivuxolimab in advanced cancers. Clones were read by immunoSEQ multiplex PCR, and TCRdb kept only the in-frame ones, dropping some. The sample includes about 82,000 clones, approximately 85% seen only once; the top ten take less than 2.5%. The CDR3 length is 12 residues. Germline V gene lookup returns CDR1 MNHNS and CDR2 SASEGT. Worth noting for this clone: Relative to the germline gene, one junction end is altered; a read error may explain this.

The chain combines TRBV6-1 with TRBJ2-7; D gene uncertain. The material was CD4+ or CD8+ T cells sorted from blood, obtained in a trial of the OX40 agonist ivuxolimab. This receptor was taken from an adult with an advanced solid tumor such as melanoma, head and neck, liver or kidney cancer. CDR3 nucleotide sequence: TGTGCCAGCAGTGAAAGAGGTTTCAGCTCTTCGTTC. This codes for CASSERGFSSSF.